The clone carrying this T cell receptor beta chain has only one observation. Profiled with immunoSEQ multiplex PCR; TCRdb holds only in-frame clones, not every one. The table has tens of thousands of clones, approximately 90% seen once; the top ten hold about 7.7%. Trimming took 2 bases from V and 6 from J, leaving 9 bases between them. Germline loops: CDR1 SGHTA, CDR2 FQGTGA. The CDR3 has 13 residues. This sample was taken from a study of OX40 agonist ivuxolimab in advanced cancers. Whole-study context: Every 2 weeks, ivuxolimab was infused into the patients intravenously at between 0.01 and 10 mg/kg.

The sample here was CD4+ or CD8+ T cells sorted from blood, taken in a trial of the OX40 agonist ivuxolimab. The chain has TRBV7-3 and TRBJ2-3, with D uncertain. The receptor was isolated from an adult with an advanced solid tumor such as melanoma, head and neck, liver or kidney cancer. The CDR3: CASSLGLGDTQYF. The CDR3, as DNA: TGTGCCAGCAGCTTAGGGTTAGGGGATACGCAGTATTTT.